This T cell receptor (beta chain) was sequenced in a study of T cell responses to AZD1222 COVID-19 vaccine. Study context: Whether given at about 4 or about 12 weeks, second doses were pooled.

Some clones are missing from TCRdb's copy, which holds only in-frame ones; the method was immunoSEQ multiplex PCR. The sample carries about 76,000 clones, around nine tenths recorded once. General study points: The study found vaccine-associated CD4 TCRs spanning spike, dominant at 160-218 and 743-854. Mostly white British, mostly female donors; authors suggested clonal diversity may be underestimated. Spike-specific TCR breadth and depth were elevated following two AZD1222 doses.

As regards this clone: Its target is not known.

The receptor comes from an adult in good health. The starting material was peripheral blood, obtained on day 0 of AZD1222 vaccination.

CDR3 DNA sequence: TGCGCCAGCAGCTTCCAAGGCTCTGGGGCCAACGTCCTGACTTTC. Translated, it gives CASSFQGSGANVLTF. The chain joins TRBV5-1 to TRBJ2-6; D is unresolved. This CDR3 has 15 residues. The germline V gene encodes CDR1 SGHRS and CDR2 YFSETQ. The V gene lost 2 bases and the J gene lost 0 bases, with 6 bases spanning the gap. Full variable domain (missing parts from reference TRBV5-1 and TRBJ2-6): KAGVTQTPRYLIKTRGQQVTLSCSPISGHRSVSWYQQTPGQGLQFLFEYFSETQRNKGNFPGRFSGRQFSNSRSEMNVSTLELGDSALYLCASSFQGSGANVLTFGAGSRLTVL.